This T cell receptor (beta chain) was sequenced during a study of blood T cell repertoires in COVID-19. The wider study: PBMCs, B-cell-depleted T cells, or T cells were the source of the cDNA or gDNA that made up the material.

The CDR3 totals 11 residues. Germline CDR1 reads WNHNN; CDR2 reads SYGVQD (reference sequence). V lost 8 bases and J lost 5, with 8 bases in between. As originally analysed: Estimated nucleated cell counts came from reference gene primer amplification. Repertoires were generated with immunoSEQ multiplex PCR, while TCRdb's copy carries only in-frame clones and drops some. V, J and clone size are taken as reported in that table, and D and trimming were inferred from the DNA itself. The sample has approximately 90,000 clones; about nine tenths are singletons. Material: peripheral blood. The V gene is TRBV10-1, the J gene TRBJ2-3; D is ambiguous. The TCR comes from a man between 60 and 75 years old with acute or convalescent COVID-19. CDR3 region: CASQRGDTQYF. CDR3 in DNA: TGCGCCAGCCAGCGCGGAGATACGCAGTATTTT.